This TCR beta chain derives from a study of blood T cell repertoires in COVID-19. On the study more broadly: The origin of the acute and convalescent COVID-19 samples was the United States, Italy and Spain. Nucleic acid was either cDNA or gDNA, and it came from T cells, B-cell-depleted T cells, or PBMCs.

The germline V gene has CDR1 MNHEY and CDR2 SVGEGT. The CDR3 has 15 residues. The trim removed 5 bases at V and 10 bases at J, leaving 12 bases unmatched. Original data processing: How many nucleated cells were present was estimated from reference gene primer amplification. Clones were read by immunoSEQ multiplex PCR, and TCRdb kept only the in-frame ones, dropping some. V, J and clone size are those of that table, while D and trimming were read from the DNA. The sample contains around 140,000 clones, roughly 80% of which appear only once. Sample: peripheral blood. The sequence came from a man in his 70s who had recovered from COVID-19. The chain is built from TRBV6-2 or TRBV6-3 and TRBJ2-1, with 9 bases fitting TRBD2. The CDR3 protein is CASSDLAGSLPEQFF. The CDR3 DNA reads TGTGCCAGCAGTGACCTAGCGGGGAGTCTCCCCGAGCAGTTCTTC.